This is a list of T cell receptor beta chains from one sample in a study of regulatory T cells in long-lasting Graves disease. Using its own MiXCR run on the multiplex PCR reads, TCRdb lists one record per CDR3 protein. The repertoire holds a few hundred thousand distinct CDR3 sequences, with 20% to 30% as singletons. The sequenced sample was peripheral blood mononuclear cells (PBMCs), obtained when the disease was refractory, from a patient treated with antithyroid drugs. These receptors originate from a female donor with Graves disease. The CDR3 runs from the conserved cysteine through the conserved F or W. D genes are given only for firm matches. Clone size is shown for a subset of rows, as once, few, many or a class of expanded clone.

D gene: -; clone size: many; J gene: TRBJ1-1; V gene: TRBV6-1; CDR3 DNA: TGTGCCAGCGAAACTCCCCTGAACACTGAAGCTTTCTTT; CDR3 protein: CASETPLNTEAFF
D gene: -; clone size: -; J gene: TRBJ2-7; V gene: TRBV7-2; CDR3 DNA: TGTGCCAGCAGATTGGGACTCTACGAGCAGCACTTC; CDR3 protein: CASRLGLYEQHF
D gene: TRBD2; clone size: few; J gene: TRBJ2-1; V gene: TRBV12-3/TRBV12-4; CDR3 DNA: TGTGCCAGCAGTCCCAGGACTAGCCCTTTCAATGAGCAGTTCTTC; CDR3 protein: CASSPRTSPFNEQFF
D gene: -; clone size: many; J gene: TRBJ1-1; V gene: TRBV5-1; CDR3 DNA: TGCGCCAGCAGCCAAACGGCAGGGAGCACTGAAGCTTTCTTT; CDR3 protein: CASSQTAGSTEAFF
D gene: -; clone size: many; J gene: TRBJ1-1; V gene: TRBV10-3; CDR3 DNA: TGTGCCATCAGCCGGACAGATTCGAACACTGAAGCTTTCTTT; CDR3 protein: CAISRTDSNTEAFF
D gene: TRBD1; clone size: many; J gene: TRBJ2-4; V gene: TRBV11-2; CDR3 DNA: TGTGCCAGCAGCTTTGGGACAGGCCCAGGCATTCAGTACTTC; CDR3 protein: CASSFGTGPGIQYF
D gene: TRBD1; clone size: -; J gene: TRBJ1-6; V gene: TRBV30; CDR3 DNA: TGTGCCTGGAGTCCGGACAGGGCTTCACCCCTCCACTTT; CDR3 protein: CAWSPDRASPLHF
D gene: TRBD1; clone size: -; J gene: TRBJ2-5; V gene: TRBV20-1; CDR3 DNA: TGCAGTGCTAGGAAGGGGGCGCGGGAGACCCAGTACTTC; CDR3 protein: CSARKGARETQYF
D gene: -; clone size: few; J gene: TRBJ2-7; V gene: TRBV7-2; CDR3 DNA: TGTGCCAGCAGCTTAGCCTACGGATTGCTATACGAGCAGTACTTC; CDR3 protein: CASSLAYGLLYEQYF
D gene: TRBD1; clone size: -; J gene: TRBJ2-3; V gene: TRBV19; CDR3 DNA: TGTGCCAGTAATTCCGGACAGGGGTGGCCAGATACGCAGTATTTT; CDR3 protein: CASNSGQGWPDTQYF
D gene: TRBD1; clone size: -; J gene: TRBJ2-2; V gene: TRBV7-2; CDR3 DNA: TGTGCCAGCAGCGCGGACAGGGGGCACGGCGGGGAGCTGTTTTTT; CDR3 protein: CASSADRGHGGELFF
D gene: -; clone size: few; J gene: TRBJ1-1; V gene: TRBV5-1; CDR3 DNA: TGCGCCAGCAGCTTCACGGGACGGACGAACACTGAAGCTTTCTTT; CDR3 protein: CASSFTGRTNTEAFF
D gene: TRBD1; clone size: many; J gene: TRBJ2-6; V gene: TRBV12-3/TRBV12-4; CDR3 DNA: TGTGCCAGCAGTAGGACAGGGGCTGGGGCCAACGTCCTGACTTTC; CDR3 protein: CASSRTGAGANVLTF
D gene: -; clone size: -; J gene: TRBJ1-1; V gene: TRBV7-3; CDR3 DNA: TGTGCCAGCAGCGCTGGGACGGGGAACACTGAAGCTTTCTTT; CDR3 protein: CASSAGTGNTEAFF
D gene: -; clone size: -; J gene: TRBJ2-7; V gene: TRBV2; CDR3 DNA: TGTGCCAGCAGTGGTCAGGGGAGTACCTACGAGCAGTACTTC; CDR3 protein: CASSGQGSTYEQYF
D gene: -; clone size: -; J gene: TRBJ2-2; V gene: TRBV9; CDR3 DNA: TGTGCCAGCAGCGTAGTGGCAGAAGGTACCGGGGAGCTGTTTTTT; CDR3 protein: CASSVVAEGTGELFF
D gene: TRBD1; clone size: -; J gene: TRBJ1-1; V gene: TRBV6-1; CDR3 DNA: TGTGCCAGCAGTAACAGGGGTGAAGCTTTCTTT; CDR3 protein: CASSNRGEAFF
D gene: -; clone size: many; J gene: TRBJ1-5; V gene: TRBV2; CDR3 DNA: TGTGCCAGCAGCAGAGCGACAGCGCACAATCAGCCCCAGCATTTT; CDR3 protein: CASSRATAHNQPQHF
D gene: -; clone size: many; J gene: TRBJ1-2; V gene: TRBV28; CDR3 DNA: TGTGCCAGCAGTCCCCCGACAGTTAGCTATGGCTACACCTTC; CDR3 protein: CASSPPTVSYGYTF
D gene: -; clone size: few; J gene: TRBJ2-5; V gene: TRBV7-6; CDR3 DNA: TGTGCCAGCAGCGATCAACGGGTCCAAGAGACCCAGTACTTC; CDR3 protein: CASSDQRVQETQYF
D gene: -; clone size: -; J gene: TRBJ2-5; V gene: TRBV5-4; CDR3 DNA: TGTGCCAGCAGCGAGAACAGGGCTGAGACCCAGTACTTC; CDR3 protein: CASSENRAETQYF
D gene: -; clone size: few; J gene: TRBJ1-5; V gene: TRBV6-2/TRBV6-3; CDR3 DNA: TGTGCCAGCAGCTGGACGAGCTATAGCAATCAGCCCCAGCATTTT; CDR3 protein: CASSWTSYSNQPQHF
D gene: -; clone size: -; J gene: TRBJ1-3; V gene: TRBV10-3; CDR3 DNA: TGTGCCATCAGTGAGTCGACCGTCTCTGGAAACACCATATATTTT; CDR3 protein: CAISESTVSGNTIYF
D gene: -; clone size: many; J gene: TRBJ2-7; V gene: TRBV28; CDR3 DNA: TGTGCCAGCAGTTTAAGGTCTCCGAACGAGCAGTACTTC; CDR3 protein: CASSLRSPNEQYF
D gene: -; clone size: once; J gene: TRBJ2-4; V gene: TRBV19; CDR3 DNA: TGTGCCAGTCGACAGAACCTAGCCGAAAACATTCAGTACTTC; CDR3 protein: CASRQNLAENIQYF
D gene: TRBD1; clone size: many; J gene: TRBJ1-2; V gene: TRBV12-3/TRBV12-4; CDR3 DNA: TGTGCCAGCAGTCCTCGGACAGGGGGACTGGGTGGCTACACCTTC; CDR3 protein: CASSPRTGGLGGYTF
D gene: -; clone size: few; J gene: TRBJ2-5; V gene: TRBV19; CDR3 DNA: TGTGCCAGTAGCGGGCAGACCTACCAAGAGACCCAGTACTTC; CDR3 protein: CASSGQTYQETQYF
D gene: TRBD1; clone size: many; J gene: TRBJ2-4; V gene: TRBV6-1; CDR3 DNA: TGTGCCAGCAGCTCCCTGACAGGGAAAAACATTCAGTACTTC; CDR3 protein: CASSSLTGKNIQYF
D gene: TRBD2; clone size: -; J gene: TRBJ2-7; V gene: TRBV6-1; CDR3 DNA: TGTGCCAGCAGGCGTGGGCGGGAGGAATCCTACGAGCAGTACTTC; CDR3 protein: CASRRGREESYEQYF
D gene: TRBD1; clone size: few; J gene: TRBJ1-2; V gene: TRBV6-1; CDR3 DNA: TGTGCCAGCAGTATGACAGGGTTTGGAGTCTATGGCTACACCTTC; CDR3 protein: CASSMTGFGVYGYTF
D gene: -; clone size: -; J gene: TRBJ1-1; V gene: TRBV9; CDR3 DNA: TGTGCCAGCAGCGTGGTGGCCAAAACCACTGAAGCTTTCTTT; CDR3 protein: CASSVVAKTTEAFF
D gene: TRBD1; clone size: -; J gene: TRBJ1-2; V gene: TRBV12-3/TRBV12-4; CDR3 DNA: TGTGCCAGCAGTTCTGAAATCGGGACAGGGGGGAACTATGGCTACACCTTC; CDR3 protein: CASSSEIGTGGNYGYTF
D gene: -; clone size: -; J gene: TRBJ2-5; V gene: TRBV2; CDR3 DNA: TGTGCCAGCAGTTACACAGAGAAAGAGACCCAGTACTTC; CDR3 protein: CASSYTEKETQYF
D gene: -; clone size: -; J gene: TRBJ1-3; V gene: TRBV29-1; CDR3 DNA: TGCAGCGGGACAGATTCGGACACCATATATTTT; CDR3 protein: CSGTDSDTIYF
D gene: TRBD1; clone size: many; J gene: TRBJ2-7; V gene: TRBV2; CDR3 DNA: TGTGCCAGCGGAGAAAGACAGGGACCTCTCGAGCAGTACTTC; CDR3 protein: CASGERQGPLEQYF
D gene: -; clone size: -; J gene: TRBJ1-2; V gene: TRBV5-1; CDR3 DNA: TGCGCCAGCAGCTCACGGACAGACGGTGGCTACACCTTC; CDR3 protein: CASSSRTDGGYTF
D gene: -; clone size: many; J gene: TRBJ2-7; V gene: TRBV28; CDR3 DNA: TGTGCCACGACCCTTGAGGGGGGGGACAGCTACGAGCAGTACTTC; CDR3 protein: CATTLEGGDSYEQYF
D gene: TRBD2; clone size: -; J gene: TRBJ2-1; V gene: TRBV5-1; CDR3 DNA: TGCGCCAGCAGCTCGGACCCCCGACTAGCGGGAGAGGCCTCCTACAATGAGCAGTTCTTC; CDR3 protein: CASSSDPRLAGEASYNEQFF
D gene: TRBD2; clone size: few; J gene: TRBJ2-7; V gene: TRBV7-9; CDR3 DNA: TGTGCCAGCAGCTTAGGGCTAGCGGGAGAACGCGACGAGCAGTACTTC; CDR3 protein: CASSLGLAGERDEQYF